This T cell receptor (beta chain) was captured by sequencing in a study of blood T cells in healthy people across ages (dated by TCRdb to between 2015 and 2016). The study in broad terms: In model experiments, roughly one uniquely barcoded TCR beta cDNA molecule per two T cells was captured by template switching. Donors of different ages were randomly distributed across sequencing lanes to avoid experimental bias. The donors were split into four age groups: young (average 16 years), middle-aged (nearly 40), aged (more than 60) and long-lived (over 80). Two additional independent replicas of 1 million unique cDNA reads from the same blood draw were analyzed for two donors (one aged 18 to 30 and one aged 80 or older). To track age-related changes in TCR beta repertoire diversity, the study relied on deep sequencing normalized with unique cDNA molecular identifiers.

Systemically healthy Caucasian individuals from Russia, some 40 in total and aged about 6 to 95 years, were included as donors. About 10 milliliters of peripheral blood were collected from each donor into EDTA-treated Vacutainer tubes. Ficoll-Paque density-gradient centrifugation was used to isolate PBMCs, with at least 7 million per sample. Total RNA, at least 6 micrograms per sample, was extracted from PBMCs with Trizol reagent. For every donor, an aliquot of PBMCs went through flow cytometry to measure the percentages of naive CD45RAhigh/CD27high T cells. Libraries were built with 5' RACE. Sequencing relied on an Illumina HiSeq 2500. A second PCR of 7 to 11 cycles was performed with a sample-barcoded 5' primer and a J-beta primer mix. A template-switch 5' adaptor carrying 12 random nucleotides introduced a unique molecular identifier onto each TCR beta cDNA molecule. Each sample yielded at least 2.5 million CDR3-containing paired-end reads. All of the RNA was converted into first-strand cDNA using the Mint cDNA synthesis kit, with a TRBC-specific oligonucleotide serving as the primer. After uracil-DNA glycosylase treatment, a first 18-cycle PCR used universal primers M1SS and BC2_uni_R on all cDNA. The original methods were these. For normalization, 1 million high-quality reads were randomly selected from each sample, with every read carrying a distinct molecular identifier. Instead of being binned into consensus sequences, reads with shared molecular identifiers were discarded. MiTCR, run with a Q25 quality threshold and the strictest error-elimination algorithm, handled CDR3 identification, clonotype clustering and error correction. A nonparametric unseen species model with Euler transformation was used to estimate lower-bound total TCR beta diversity. TCRdb reworked the public reads: Q25 trimming with fastp, MiXCR clone assembly, productive beta chains retained. Every distinct CDR3 protein forms one entry, paired with its most common genes and DNA. The V and J calls reflect TCRdb's pipeline rather than the authors' work. The sample data list over 1,200,000 distinct CDR3 sequences, and roughly 60% of these were observed just once. The ten largest account for over 5% of the sample.

Overall study outcomes, separate from this receptor: There was a strong correlation between observed TCR beta diversity and the percentage of naive T cells measured by flow cytometry. Observed TCR beta diversity per million T cells fell roughly linearly with age, and a significant reduction was already apparent by age roughly 40. Bulk unsorted PBMC profiling prevented conclusive comparison of naive and antigen-experienced compartments. Compared with the aged group, more naive CD4+ T cells, fewer expanded clones and increased TCR diversity were shown by the long-lived group, suggesting age selection. Because the CMV infection status of the donors was unknown, age-related changes in expanded clonotypes may potentially have been confounded. Total diversity estimates from one million sequenced T cells were considered lower bounds and underestimates.

Details on this clonotype: Its antigen is still unknown. The record has no base qualities; no much larger clone is one base away.

Per the germline V gene, SGHTA is the CDR1 and FQGNSA is the CDR2. The CDR3, cysteine through phenylalanine, is 15 amino acids long. Only the CDR3 region is kept as DNA, spanning 45 bases read in frame from base 1. V is reduced by 4 bases and J by 10 bases, leaving a spacing of 17 bases between them. This TCR was sampled from a man aged 18 to 35 in good health. The sequence links TRBV7-2 to TRBJ1-6, with a weak D call of TRBD1 (6 bases match). The sequenced sample consisted of blood. The CDR3 sequence is CASSWGGGEGSPLHF. The DNA sequence reads TGTGCCAGCAGCTGGGGAGGGGGGGAGGGATCACCCCTCCACTTT.